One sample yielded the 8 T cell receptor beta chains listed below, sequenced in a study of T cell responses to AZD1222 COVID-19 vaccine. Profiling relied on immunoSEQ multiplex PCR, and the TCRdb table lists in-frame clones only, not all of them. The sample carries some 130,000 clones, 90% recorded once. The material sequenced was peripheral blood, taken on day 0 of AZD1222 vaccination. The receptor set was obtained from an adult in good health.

CDR3 residues: CAFSEFTGGYEQFF. The CDR3 DNA reads as TGTGCATTCTCCGAATTCACCGGGGGGTATGAGCAGTTCTTC. The rearrangement uses TRBV30 and TRBJ2-1, with 7 positions matching TRBD2. The CDR3 has 14 amino acids. Germline V gene data show CDR1 as GTSNPN and CDR2 as SVGIG (reference sequence).

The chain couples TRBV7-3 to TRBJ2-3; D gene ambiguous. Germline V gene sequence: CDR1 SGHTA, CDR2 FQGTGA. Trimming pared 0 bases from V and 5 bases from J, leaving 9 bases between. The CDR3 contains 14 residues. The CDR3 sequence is CASSLTSVGDTQYF. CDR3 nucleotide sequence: TGTGCCAGCAGCTTAACGTCCGTGGGAGATACGCAGTATTTT.

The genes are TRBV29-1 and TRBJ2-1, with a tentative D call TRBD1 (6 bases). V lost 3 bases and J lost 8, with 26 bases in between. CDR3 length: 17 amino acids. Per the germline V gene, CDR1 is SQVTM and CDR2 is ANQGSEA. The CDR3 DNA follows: TGCAGCGTTGAGGGGGCCAAATCGGCCGATAAGTTGTATGAGCAGTTCTTC. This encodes CSVEGAKSADKLYEQFF.

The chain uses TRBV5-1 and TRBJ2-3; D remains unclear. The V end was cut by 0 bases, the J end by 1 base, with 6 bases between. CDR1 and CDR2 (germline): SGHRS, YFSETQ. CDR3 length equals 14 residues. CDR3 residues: CASSLGQRTDTQYF. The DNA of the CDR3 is TGCGCCAGCAGCTTGGGCCAGCGCACAGATACGCAGTATTTT.

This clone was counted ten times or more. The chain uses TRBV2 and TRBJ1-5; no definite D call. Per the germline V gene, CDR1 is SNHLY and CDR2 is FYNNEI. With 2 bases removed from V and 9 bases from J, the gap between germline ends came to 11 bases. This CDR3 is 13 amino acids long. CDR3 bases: TGTGCCAGCAGTGAATCCCAGAACTGGCCCCAGCATTTT. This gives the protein CASSESQNWPQHF.

The CDR3 loop reads CASSSYREGANEKLFF. In nucleotides, the CDR3 is TGTGCCAGCAGTTCCTACAGGGAGGGGGCTAATGAAAAACTGTTTTTT. The V and J genes are TRBV28 and TRBJ1-4, with D possibly TRBD1 on 6 matching bases. CDR3 size: 16 residues. V lost 4 bases to trimming and J lost 3 bases, with 15 bases between them. Per the germline V gene, CDR1 is MDHEN and CDR2 is SYDVKM.

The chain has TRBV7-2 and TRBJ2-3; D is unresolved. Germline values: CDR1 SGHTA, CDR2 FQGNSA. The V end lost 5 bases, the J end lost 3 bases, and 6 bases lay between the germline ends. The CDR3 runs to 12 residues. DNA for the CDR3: TGTGCCAGCAGCCGCCTTACAGATACGCAGTATTTT. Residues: CASSRLTDTQYF.

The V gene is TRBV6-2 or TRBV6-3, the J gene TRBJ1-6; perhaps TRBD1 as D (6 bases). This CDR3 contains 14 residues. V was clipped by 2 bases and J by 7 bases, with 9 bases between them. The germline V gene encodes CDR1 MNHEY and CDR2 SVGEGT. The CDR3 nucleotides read TGTGCCAGCAGTTACCGGACAGCCAATTCACCCCTCCACTTT. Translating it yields CASSYRTANSPLHF.